This TCR beta chain was recorded in a study of blood T cells in healthy people across ages. Study results and caveats: Naive T cell percentage strongly correlated with TCR beta diversity. No one knew whether donors had CMV, which possibly confounded expanded clonotype changes.

In the case of this clonotype: Its antigen is undetermined.

With a J-beta primer mix and a sample-barcoded 5' primer, a second PCR ran about 6 to 11 cycles. TCRdb re-called the 5' RACE reads through MiXCR, storing one row per CDR3 protein. The sample yields 780,000 or so distinct CDR3 sequences, more than 55% seen once. Input material: blood. This TCR was sampled from a man in his forties in good health.

CDR3 in amino acids: CSAPSFYSSYNEQFF. CDR3 bases: TGCAGTGCTCCCAGTTTTTACAGCTCCTACAATGAGCAGTTCTTC. The gene calls are TRBV20-1 and TRBJ2-1; no clear D. Germline lookup yields CDR1 DFQATT and CDR2 SNEGSKA (reference sequence). The CDR3 is 15 residues long. The V end was cut by 5 bases, the J end by 0 bases, with 14 bases between.